This T cell receptor (beta chain) was identified during a study of shared clonotypes between healthy human individuals. On the study more broadly: Each donor had three CD4 naive, three CD4 memory, two CD8 naive and one CD8 memory plate.

Naive CD8 cells were CD45RO-negative, positively selected for CCR7, excluding terminally differentiated effector memory CD45RA+ cells. Trimming shortened V by 3 bases and J by 6 bases, and 14 bases separated the two germline ends. The CDR3 covers 14 residues. Germline CDR1 and CDR2: MGHDK and SYGVNS. Generated by immunoSEQ multiplex PCR, the TCRdb table keeps only in-frame clones and is missing some. This sample has millions of clones, with roughly 94% found just once. The rearrangement joins TRBV25-1 to TRBJ1-2, with D perhaps TRBD1 (6 bases). What was sequenced was naive CD8+ T cells sorted from blood. The TCR was taken from a man younger than 35 in good health. The CDR3 DNA sequence: TGTGCCAGCAGTGACCCTGGGGGGGGCGATGGCTACACCTTC. This sequence encodes CASSDPGGGDGYTF.